These T cell receptor beta chains were read from a single sample in a study of T cell clonotyping in hematopoietic cell transplantation. TCRdb's copy holds only in-frame clones and misses some; the assay was immunoSEQ multiplex PCR. Of about 2,600 clones in the sample, roughly 79% are singletons; the top ten hold approximately 36%. The starting material was peripheral blood mononuclear cells, obtained 180 days after allogeneic stem cell transplant. Receptor source: a male patient aged 60 to 75 who had an allogeneic stem cell transplant, so T cells may come from the graft donor. Some clones in this sample may be carry-over from other donors' samples. Each CDR3 is given with its conserved first and last residue. Fields, in order: J gene, V gene, clone size, D gene, CDR3 DNA, CDR3 protein. The D gene is left open where the match is weak. Rows may omit the clone size; those that give it use once, few, many or a size class.

J gene: TRBJ2-7
V gene: TRBV4-1
clone size: once
D gene: NA
CDR3 DNA: TGCGCCAGCAGCCAAGATCACGGGACCCGGGGGTTCGAGCAGTACTTC
CDR3 protein: CASSQDHGTRGFEQYF

J gene: TRBJ2-7
V gene: TRBV5-4
clone size: NA
D gene: NA
CDR3 DNA: TGTGCCAGCAGCCCGGACTTGACTGAGGGGGAGCAGTACTTC
CDR3 protein: CASSPDLTEGEQYF

J gene: TRBJ2-7
V gene: TRBV6-5
clone size: once
D gene: TRBD2
CDR3 DNA: TGTGCCAGCAGTTCTGGGACTAGCTTCTACGAGCAGTACTTC
CDR3 protein: CASSSGTSFYEQYF

J gene: TRBJ1-1
V gene: TRBV6-5
clone size: NA
D gene: NA
CDR3 DNA: TGTGCCACCTCTCAAGGCACTGAAGCTTTCTTT
CDR3 protein: CATSQGTEAFF

J gene: TRBJ1-2
V gene: TRBV29-1
clone size: NA
D gene: NA
CDR3 DNA: TGCAGCGTTGGAGGAAACTATGGCTACACCTTC
CDR3 protein: CSVGGNYGYTF

J gene: TRBJ2-7
V gene: TRBV10-3
clone size: NA
D gene: NA
CDR3 DNA: TGTGCCTCTAGGGGAGGCTCCCACGAGCAGTACTTC
CDR3 protein: CASRGGSHEQYF

J gene: TRBJ2-7
V gene: TRBV6-5
clone size: NA
D gene: NA
CDR3 DNA: TGTGCCAGCAGTTACTATAGGGGGACCTACGAGCAGTACTTC
CDR3 protein: CASSYYRGTYEQYF

J gene: TRBJ1-6
V gene: TRBV5-5
clone size: NA
D gene: NA
CDR3 DNA: TGTGCCAGCAGCTGGGGGGATTCACCCCTCCACTTT
CDR3 protein: CASSWGDSPLHF

J gene: TRBJ2-7
V gene: TRBV4-3
clone size: NA
D gene: TRBD2
CDR3 DNA: TGCGCCAGCAGCCACGAGCCACTCGGCGGGGCTAGCGGCTACGAGCAGTACTTC
CDR3 protein: CASSHEPLGGASGYEQYF

J gene: TRBJ1-1
V gene: TRBV6-5
clone size: few
D gene: NA
CDR3 DNA: TGTGCCAGCAGCTACAGGGAGATAAGCACTGAAGCTTTCTTT
CDR3 protein: CASSYREISTEAFF

J gene: TRBJ2-7
V gene: TRBV27
clone size: NA
D gene: TRBD2
CDR3 DNA: TGTGCCAGCAGTTCTCTTCCCGGGACTAGGACGAAGAGGACGTACTTC
CDR3 protein: CASSSLPGTRTKRTYF

J gene: TRBJ2-7
V gene: TRBV27
clone size: NA
D gene: TRBD2
CDR3 DNA: TGTGCCAGCAGCGGACTAGCGGGATTCTCCGAGCAGTACTTC
CDR3 protein: CASSGLAGFSEQYF

J gene: TRBJ1-5
V gene: TRBV30
clone size: NA
D gene: NA
CDR3 DNA: TGTGCCTGGAGTACAGGGAGCAATCAGCCCCAGCATTTT
CDR3 protein: CAWSTGSNQPQHF

J gene: TRBJ2-2
V gene: TRBV2
clone size: NA
D gene: NA
CDR3 DNA: TGTGCCAGCAGAACAGGGTTGAACACCGGGGAGCTGTTTTTT
CDR3 protein: CASRTGLNTGELFF

J gene: TRBJ2-1
V gene: TRBV30
clone size: NA
D gene: NA
CDR3 DNA: TGTGCCTGGGTGGGTTTCGGCCGTCGACACAATGAGCAGTTCTTC
CDR3 protein: CAWVGFGRRHNEQFF

J gene: TRBJ2-5
V gene: TRBV7-3
clone size: NA
D gene: NA
CDR3 DNA: TGTGCCAGCAGTTCCTCTTGGAGTGGGGAGACCCAGTACTTC
CDR3 protein: CASSSSWSGETQYF

J gene: TRBJ2-7
V gene: TRBV2
clone size: NA
D gene: NA
CDR3 DNA: TGTGCCAGCGGTAGGTACGAGCAGTACTTC
CDR3 protein: CASGRYEQYF

J gene: TRBJ2-1
V gene: TRBV9
clone size: NA
D gene: TRBD2
CDR3 DNA: TGTGCCAGCAGCGTTGGACTAGCGACCGCCAATGAGCAGTTCTTC
CDR3 protein: CASSVGLATANEQFF

J gene: TRBJ1-2
V gene: TRBV7-2
clone size: NA
D gene: NA
CDR3 DNA: TGTGCCAGCAGCTTAGAGGATCCATCCCCTAATGGCTACACCTTC
CDR3 protein: CASSLEDPSPNGYTF

J gene: TRBJ1-1
V gene: TRBV28
clone size: once
D gene: NA
CDR3 DNA: TGTGCCAGCAGTTTGGGCAGGATGAACACTGAAGCTTTCTTT
CDR3 protein: CASSLGRMNTEAFF

J gene: TRBJ2-1
V gene: TRBV4-2
clone size: few
D gene: NA
CDR3 DNA: TGTGCCAGCAGCCAAGAGGTAGCTTCCAATGAGCAGTTCTTC
CDR3 protein: CASSQEVASNEQFF

J gene: TRBJ2-5
V gene: TRBV5-5
clone size: NA
D gene: TRBD1
CDR3 DNA: TGTGCCAGCAGCAGAGACAGGGGAGAGACCCAGTACTTC
CDR3 protein: CASSRDRGETQYF

J gene: TRBJ2-7
V gene: TRBV6-6
clone size: NA
D gene: TRBD1
CDR3 DNA: TGTGCCACCGGGACAGGGGGGTACGAGCAGTACTTC
CDR3 protein: CATGTGGYEQYF

J gene: TRBJ2-7
V gene: TRBV29-1
clone size: NA
D gene: TRBD1
CDR3 DNA: TGCAGCGTACTGGGACAGGATCCCTACGAGCAGTACTTC
CDR3 protein: CSVLGQDPYEQYF

J gene: TRBJ1-5
V gene: TRBV6-1
clone size: NA
D gene: NA
CDR3 DNA: TGTGCCAGCAGCCCGACAAACCTTCAGCCCCAGCATTTT
CDR3 protein: CASSPTNLQPQHF

J gene: TRBJ2-3
V gene: TRBV15
clone size: NA
D gene: NA
CDR3 DNA: TGTGCCACCAGCAGAGTGGATAATACGCAGTATTTT
CDR3 protein: CATSRVDNTQYF

J gene: TRBJ1-3
V gene: TRBV7-9
clone size: NA
D gene: NA
CDR3 DNA: TGTGCCAGCAGCTTTCCTGGGTCGGGGGAAAGAAACACCATATATTTT
CDR3 protein: CASSFPGSGERNTIYF

J gene: TRBJ2-7
V gene: TRBV15
clone size: once
D gene: NA
CDR3 DNA: TGTGCCACCAGCAGAGAAGGGGGCGAGCAGTACTTC
CDR3 protein: CATSREGGEQYF

J gene: TRBJ1-1
V gene: TRBV9
clone size: NA
D gene: NA
CDR3 DNA: TGTGCCAGCAGCGTAGTTCAGGGTGTGGACACTGAAGCTTTCTTT
CDR3 protein: CASSVVQGVDTEAFF

J gene: TRBJ2-1
V gene: TRBV9
clone size: NA
D gene: TRBD1
CDR3 DNA: TGTGCCAGCAGCGTATTGGGACAGGACTCAGAGCAGTTCTTC
CDR3 protein: CASSVLGQDSEQFF

J gene: TRBJ1-5
V gene: TRBV5-6
clone size: NA
D gene: TRBD1
CDR3 DNA: TGTGCCAGCAGCCTAAAGACAGGGGAGGGCAATCAGCCCCAGCATTTT
CDR3 protein: CASSLKTGEGNQPQHF

J gene: TRBJ2-1
V gene: TRBV6-6
clone size: NA
D gene: NA
CDR3 DNA: TGTGCCAGCAGTTTGGCACGTGAGCAGTTCTTC
CDR3 protein: CASSLAREQFF

J gene: TRBJ1-4
V gene: TRBV2
clone size: NA
D gene: TRBD1
CDR3 DNA: TGTGCCAGCACCCGGACAGGTTCTACTAATGAAAAACTGTTTTTT
CDR3 protein: CASTRTGSTNEKLFF

J gene: TRBJ2-7
V gene: TRBV9
clone size: NA
D gene: TRBD2
CDR3 DNA: TGTGCCAGCAGCCGCAGCGGGAGCTCCTACGAGCAGTACTTC
CDR3 protein: CASSRSGSSYEQYF

J gene: TRBJ2-3
V gene: TRBV30
clone size: NA
D gene: TRBD1
CDR3 DNA: TGTGCCTGGAGTATTACAGGGGGACCAGATACGCAGTATTTT
CDR3 protein: CAWSITGGPDTQYF

J gene: TRBJ2-2
V gene: TRBV10-1
clone size: large
D gene: NA
CDR3 DNA: TGCGCCAGACCCCATATAGCTTGGGCACAGAACACCGGGGAGCTGTTTTTT
CDR3 protein: CARPHIAWAQNTGELFF

J gene: TRBJ1-5
V gene: TRBV4-1
clone size: NA
D gene: NA
CDR3 DNA: TGCGCCAGCAGTTTGTGGGGGGGCGCGGAGCCCCAGCATTTT
CDR3 protein: CASSLWGGAEPQHF

J gene: TRBJ1-5
V gene: TRBV15
clone size: NA
D gene: NA
CDR3 DNA: TGTGCCACCAATTGGGGGGCAGGCAATCAGCCCCAGCATTTT
CDR3 protein: CATNWGAGNQPQHF

J gene: TRBJ2-1
V gene: TRBV30
clone size: NA
D gene: TRBD2
CDR3 DNA: TGTGCCTGGAGTGTGGGAAGCGGGGGGTACAATGAGCAGTTCTTC
CDR3 protein: CAWSVGSGGYNEQFF

J gene: TRBJ2-5
V gene: TRBV21-1
clone size: NA
D gene: NA
CDR3 DNA: TGTGCCAGCAGCCTCCCGGGACAGCTATCCGACCAAGAGACCCAGTACTTC
CDR3 protein: CASSLPGQLSDQETQYF

J gene: TRBJ1-2
V gene: TRBV30
clone size: NA
D gene: TRBD1
CDR3 DNA: TGTGCCTGGAGTGTCTATAAGACAGGGGGCGGCTACACCTTC
CDR3 protein: CAWSVYKTGGGYTF

J gene: TRBJ2-7
V gene: TRBV7-2
clone size: NA
D gene: NA
CDR3 DNA: TGTGCCAGCAGCCTCAATCAGGGCTACGAGCAGTACTTC
CDR3 protein: CASSLNQGYEQYF

J gene: TRBJ2-3
V gene: TRBV5-1
clone size: NA
D gene: NA
CDR3 DNA: TGCGCCAGCAGCACGGCGGTGGAGGGAGCAGAAGATACGCAGTATTTT
CDR3 protein: CASSTAVEGAEDTQYF

J gene: TRBJ1-2
V gene: TRBV29-1
clone size: NA
D gene: NA
CDR3 DNA: TGCAGCGTTGCAGGGGAGCAACTAGCTAACTATGGCTACACCTTC
CDR3 protein: CSVAGEQLANYGYTF

J gene: TRBJ2-7
V gene: TRBV18
clone size: large
D gene: NA
CDR3 DNA: TGTGCCAGCTCACCAAGCGCGAGCTCCTACGAGCAGTACTTC
CDR3 protein: CASSPSASSYEQYF

J gene: TRBJ1-2
V gene: TRBV6-5
clone size: NA
D gene: NA
CDR3 DNA: TGTGCCAGCAGTTTATCCAGAGACTATGGCTACACCTTC
CDR3 protein: CASSLSRDYGYTF

J gene: TRBJ2-5
V gene: TRBV29-1
clone size: NA
D gene: TRBD1
CDR3 DNA: TGCAGCGGGACAGGGGGCATAGATGGGACCCAGTACTTC
CDR3 protein: CSGTGGIDGTQYF

J gene: TRBJ1-3
V gene: TRBV5-1
clone size: large
D gene: NA
CDR3 DNA: TGCGCCAGCAGTTTACAGGGATCTGGAAACACCATATATTTT
CDR3 protein: CASSLQGSGNTIYF

J gene: TRBJ2-5
V gene: TRBV5-6
clone size: NA
D gene: TRBD1
CDR3 DNA: TGTGCCAGCAGCGCTCAGGGGGTAAGGGTGCGAGAGACCCAGTACTTC
CDR3 protein: CASSAQGVRVRETQYF